The source of this T cell receptor (beta chain) is a study of somatic mutations in cytotoxic T cells in rheumatoid arthritis. Produced via immunoSEQ multiplex PCR; TCRdb's table is partial and in-frame only. Of roughly 20,000 clones listed, more than 60% are singletons. In its sample, this clone was seen a few times. V shed 3 bases, J shed 2 bases, and the junction held 4 bases outside the gene matches. Germline CDR1 is SGHVS and CDR2 is FNYEAQ. CDR3 length: 14 residues. Input material: CD8+ T cells sorted from blood. The receptor comes from a woman aged 55-70 years in good health. V usage is TRBV7-6 and J usage is TRBJ2-7, with TRBD1 matching 7 bases. The CDR3 DNA reads as TGTGCCAGCAGCTTCGGGACAGAGGCCTACGAGCAGTACTTC. Translating it yields CASSFGTEAYEQYF.